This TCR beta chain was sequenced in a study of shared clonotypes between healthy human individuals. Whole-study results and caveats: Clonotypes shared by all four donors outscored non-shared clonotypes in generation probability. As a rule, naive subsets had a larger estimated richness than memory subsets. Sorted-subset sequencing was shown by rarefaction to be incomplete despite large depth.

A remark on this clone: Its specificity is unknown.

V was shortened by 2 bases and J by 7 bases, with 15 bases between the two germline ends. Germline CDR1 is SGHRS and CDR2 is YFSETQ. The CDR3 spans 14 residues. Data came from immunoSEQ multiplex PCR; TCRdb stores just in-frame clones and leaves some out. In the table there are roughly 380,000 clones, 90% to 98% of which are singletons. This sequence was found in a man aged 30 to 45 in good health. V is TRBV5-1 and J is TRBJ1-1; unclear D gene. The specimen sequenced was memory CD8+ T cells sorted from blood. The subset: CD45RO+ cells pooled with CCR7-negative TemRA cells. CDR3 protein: CASSLGDAVNEAFF. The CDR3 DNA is TGCGCCAGCAGCTTAGGTGATGCGGTCAATGAAGCTTTCTTT.